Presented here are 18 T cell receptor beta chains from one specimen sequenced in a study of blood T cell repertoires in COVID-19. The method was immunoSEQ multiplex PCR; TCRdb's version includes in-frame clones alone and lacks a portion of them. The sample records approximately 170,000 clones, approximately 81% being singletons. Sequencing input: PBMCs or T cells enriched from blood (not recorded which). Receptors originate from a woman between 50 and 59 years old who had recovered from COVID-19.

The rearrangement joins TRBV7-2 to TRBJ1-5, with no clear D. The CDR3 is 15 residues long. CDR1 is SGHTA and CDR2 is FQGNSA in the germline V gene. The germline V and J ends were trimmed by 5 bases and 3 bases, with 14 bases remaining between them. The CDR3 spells CASSPAWAPNQPQHF. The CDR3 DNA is TGTGCCAGCAGCCCGGCCTGGGCGCCCAATCAGCCCCAGCATTTT.

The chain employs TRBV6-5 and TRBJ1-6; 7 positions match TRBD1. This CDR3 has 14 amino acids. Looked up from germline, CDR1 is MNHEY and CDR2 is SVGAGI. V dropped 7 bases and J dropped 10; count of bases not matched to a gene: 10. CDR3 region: CASTKYRGESPLHF. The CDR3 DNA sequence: TGTGCCAGCACCAAATACAGGGGAGAGTCACCCCTCCACTTT.

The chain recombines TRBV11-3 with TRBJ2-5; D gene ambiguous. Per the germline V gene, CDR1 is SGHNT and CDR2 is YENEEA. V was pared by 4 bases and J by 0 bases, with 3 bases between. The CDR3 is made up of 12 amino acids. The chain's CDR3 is CASSYNQETQYF. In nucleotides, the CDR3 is TGTGCCAGCAGCTATAACCAAGAGACCCAGTACTTC. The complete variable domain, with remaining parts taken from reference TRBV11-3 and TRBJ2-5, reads EAGVVQSPRYKIIEKKQPVAFWCNPISGHNTLYWYLQNLGQGPELLIRYENEEAVDDSQLPKDRFSAERLKGVDSTLKIQPAELGDSAVYLCASSYNQETQYFGPGTRLLVL.

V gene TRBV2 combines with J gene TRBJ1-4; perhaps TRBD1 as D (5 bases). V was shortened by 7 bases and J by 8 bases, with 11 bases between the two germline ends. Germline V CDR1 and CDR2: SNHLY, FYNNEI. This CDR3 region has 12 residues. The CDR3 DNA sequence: TGTGCCAGCAACCTATACAGGGAAAAACTGTTTTTT. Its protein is CASNLYREKLFF.

CDR3 coding DNA: TGTGCCAGCAGCTCCCAGGGACAGAAAAATTCACCCCTCCACTTT. Translation: CASSSQGQKNSPLHF. The V call is TRBV7-6, the J call TRBJ1-6, with 7 positions matching TRBD1. CDR1 is SGHVS and CDR2 is FNYEAQ in the germline V gene. CDR3 length: 15 amino acids. The trim removed 4 bases at V and 7 bases at J, leaving 7 bases unmatched.

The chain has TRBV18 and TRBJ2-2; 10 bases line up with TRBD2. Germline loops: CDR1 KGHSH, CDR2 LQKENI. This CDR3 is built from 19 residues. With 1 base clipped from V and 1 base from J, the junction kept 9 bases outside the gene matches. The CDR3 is CASSPQVSRLAGNTGELFF. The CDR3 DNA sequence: TGTGCCAGCTCACCACAGGTATCTCGACTAGCGGGGAACACCGGGGAGCTGTTTTTT.

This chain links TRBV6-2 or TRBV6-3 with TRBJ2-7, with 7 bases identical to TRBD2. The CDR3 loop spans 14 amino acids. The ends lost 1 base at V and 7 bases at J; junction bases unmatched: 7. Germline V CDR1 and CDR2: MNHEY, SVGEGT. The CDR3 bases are TGTGCCAGCAGTTACTTTGCGGGGGTGAGGGAGCAGTACTTC. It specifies CASSYFAGVREQYF.

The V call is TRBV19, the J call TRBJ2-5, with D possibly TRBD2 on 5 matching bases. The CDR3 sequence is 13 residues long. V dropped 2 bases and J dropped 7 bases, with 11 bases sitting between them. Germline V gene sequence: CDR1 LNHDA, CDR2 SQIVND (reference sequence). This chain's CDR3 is CASSIRAAGTQYF. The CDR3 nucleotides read TGTGCCAGTAGTATACGGGCTGCGGGGACCCAGTACTTC.

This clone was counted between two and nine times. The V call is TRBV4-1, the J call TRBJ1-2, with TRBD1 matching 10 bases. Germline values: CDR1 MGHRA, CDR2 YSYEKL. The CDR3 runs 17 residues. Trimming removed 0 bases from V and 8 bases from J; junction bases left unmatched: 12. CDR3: CASSQDRRVGQGSGYTF. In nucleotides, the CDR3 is TGCGCCAGCAGCCAAGATCGCCGGGTGGGACAGGGGAGCGGCTACACCTTC.

The CDR3 sequence is CASSLGPGTGEEKLFF. CDR3 DNA: TGCGCCAGCAGCTTGGGTCCGGGGACAGGGGAGGAAAAACTGTTTTTT. This sequence joins TRBV5-1 and TRBJ1-4, with 10 bases aligning to TRBD1. Trimming took 0 bases from V and 8 from J; bases not matched to a gene: 7. This CDR3 spans 16 amino acids. Germline loops: CDR1 SGHRS, CDR2 YFSETQ.

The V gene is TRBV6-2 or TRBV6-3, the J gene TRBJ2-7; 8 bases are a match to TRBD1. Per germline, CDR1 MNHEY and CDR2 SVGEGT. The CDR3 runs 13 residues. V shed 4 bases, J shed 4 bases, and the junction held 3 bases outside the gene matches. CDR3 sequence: CASSSDRVYEQYF. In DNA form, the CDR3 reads TGTGCCAGCAGTTCGGACAGGGTTTACGAGCAGTACTTC.

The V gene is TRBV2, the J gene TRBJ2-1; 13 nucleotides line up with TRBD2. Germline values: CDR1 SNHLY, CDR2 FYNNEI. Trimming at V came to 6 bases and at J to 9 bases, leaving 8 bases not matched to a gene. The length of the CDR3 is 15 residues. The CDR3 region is CASRVLAGGPGEQFF. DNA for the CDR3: TGTGCCAGCAGGGTACTAGCGGGAGGGCCGGGTGAGCAGTTCTTC.

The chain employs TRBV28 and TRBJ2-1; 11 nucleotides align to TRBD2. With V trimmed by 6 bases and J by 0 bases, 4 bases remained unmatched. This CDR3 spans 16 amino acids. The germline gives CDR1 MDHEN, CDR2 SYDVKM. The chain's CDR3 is CASRGLADSSYNEQFF. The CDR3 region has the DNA TGTGCCAGCAGGGGACTAGCGGACAGCTCCTACAATGAGCAGTTCTTC.

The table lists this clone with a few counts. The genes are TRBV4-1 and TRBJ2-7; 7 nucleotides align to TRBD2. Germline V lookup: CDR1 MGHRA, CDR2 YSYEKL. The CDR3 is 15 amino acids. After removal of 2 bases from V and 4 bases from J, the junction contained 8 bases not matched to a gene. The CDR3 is CASSQQSGVTYEQYF. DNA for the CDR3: TGCGCCAGCAGCCAACAGAGCGGGGTGACTTACGAGCAGTACTTC.

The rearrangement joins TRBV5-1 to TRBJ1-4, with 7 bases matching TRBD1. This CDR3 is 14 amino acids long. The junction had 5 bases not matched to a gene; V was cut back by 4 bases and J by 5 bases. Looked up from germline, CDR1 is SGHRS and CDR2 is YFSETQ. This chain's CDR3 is CASSTDRPNEKLFF. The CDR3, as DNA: TGCGCCAGCAGCACGGACAGGCCGAATGAAAAACTGTTTTTT. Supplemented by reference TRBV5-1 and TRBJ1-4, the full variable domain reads KAGVTQTPRYLIKTRGQQVTLSCSPISGHRSVSWYQQTPGQGLQFLFEYFSETQRNKGNFPGRFSGRQFSNSRSEMNVSTLELGDSALYLCASSTDRPNEKLFFGSGTQLSVL.

The CDR3 loop is CASRIGVLDTQYF. In nucleotides, the CDR3 is TGCGCCAGCAGAATCGGAGTACTAGATACGCAGTATTTT. The chain links TRBV5-1 to TRBJ2-3, with D unclear. The V gene's germline CDR1 is SGHRS and CDR2 YFSETQ. The CDR3 extends over 13 amino acids. V lost 5 bases and J lost 5, with 12 bases in between.

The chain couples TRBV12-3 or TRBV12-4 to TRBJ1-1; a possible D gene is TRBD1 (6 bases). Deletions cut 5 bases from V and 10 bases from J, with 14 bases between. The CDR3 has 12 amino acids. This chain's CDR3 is CASSPQTGSAFF. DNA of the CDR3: TGTGCCAGCAGTCCCCAGACAGGTTCAGCTTTCTTT.

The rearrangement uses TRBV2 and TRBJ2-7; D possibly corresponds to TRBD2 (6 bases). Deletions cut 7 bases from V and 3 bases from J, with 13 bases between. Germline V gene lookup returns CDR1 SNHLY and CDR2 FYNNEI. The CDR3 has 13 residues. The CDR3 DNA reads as TGTGCCAGCAAGGAGGGAGGAAGCTACGAGCAGTACTTC. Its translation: CASKEGGSYEQYF. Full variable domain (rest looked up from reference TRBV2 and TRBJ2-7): EPEVTQTPSHQVTQMGQEVILRCVPISNHLYFYWYRQILGQKVEFLVSFYNNEISEKSEIFDDQFSVERPDGSNFTLKIRSTKLEDSAMYFCASKEGGSYEQYFGPGTRLTVT.